These 23 T cell receptor beta chains were sequenced from one sample in a study of cytomegalovirus exposure and HLA in healthy donors. The PCR used 60 Vbeta and 13 Jbeta primers. Generated by immunoSEQ multiplex PCR, the TCRdb table keeps only in-frame clones and is missing some. The sample is made up of approximately 120,000 clones, and the top ten hold 2.2% of it. Sequenced input: PBMCs. These receptors came from a middle-aged man in good health and CMV-seronegative.

The gene calls are TRBV30 and TRBJ1-1; possibly TRBD1 for D (5 bases). Per the germline V gene, CDR1 is GTSNPN and CDR2 is SVGIG (reference sequence). The ends were cut back, 5 bases at V and 4 bases at J, with 14 bases in the middle. The CDR3 is 13 amino acids. The CDR3 protein is CAWGAGRGTEAFF. DNA for the CDR3: TGTGCCTGGGGTGCAGGGAGGGGCACTGAAGCTTTCTTT.

The gene calls are TRBV30 and TRBJ2-4; TRBD1 matches 11 bases. Germline lookup yields CDR1 GTSNPN and CDR2 SVGIG (reference sequence). The CDR3 length is 14 residues. V was clipped by 2 bases and J by 7 bases; unmatched bases: 4. For the CDR3, the DNA is TGTGCCTGGAGTCTGGGGACAGGGGGTAACATTCAGTACTTC. This codes for CAWSLGTGGNIQYF.

Remarks on this clone: This sample includes further DNA sequences coding for the same CDR3. The V call is TRBV7-9, the J call TRBJ2-7, with TRBD2 matching over 9 bases. This CDR3 contains 14 residues. V lost 3 bases and J lost 4; bases outside the gene matches: 4. The germline V gene has CDR1 SEHNR and CDR2 FQNEAQ (reference sequence). CDR3 in amino acids: CASSLGLAGYEQYF. The CDR3 region has the DNA TGTGCCAGCAGCTTGGGGCTAGCGGGGTACGAGCAGTACTTC.

This chain connects TRBV11-2 to TRBJ1-2, with TRBD1 matching 10 bases. This CDR3 spans 15 amino acids. The germline V gene encodes CDR1 SGHAT and CDR2 FQNNGV. Trimming at V came to 5 bases and at J to 6 bases, leaving 9 bases not matched to a gene. The CDR3 nucleotides are TGTGCCAGCAGCCTCACCGGGACAGGGGAGGATGGCTACACCTTC. Translation: CASSLTGTGEDGYTF.

The chain combines TRBV7-9 with TRBJ2-3, with 9 nucleotides matching TRBD2. V was pared by 6 bases and J by 10 bases, with 5 bases of the junction left unmatched. This CDR3 has 12 residues. Germline values: CDR1 SEHNR, CDR2 FQNEAQ (reference sequence). CDR3 nucleotide sequence: TGTGCCAGCAGTTCTAGCGGGATGGCGCAGTATTTT. Amino acids: CASSSSGMAQYF.

The chain carries TRBV7-2 and TRBJ1-1; D is perhaps TRBD1 (5 bases). The V gene lost 1 base and the J gene lost 12 bases, with 15 bases spanning the gap. CDR1 is SGHTA and CDR2 is FQGNSA in the germline V gene. CDR3 length equals 13 residues. CDR3 coding DNA: TGTGCCAGCAGCTTAGGGAGGGGCCTTGGGTCTTTCTTT. It translates to CASSLGRGLGSFF.

This chain uses TRBV15 with TRBJ2-1, with unresolved D. Germline values: CDR1 LNHNV, CDR2 YYDKDF (reference sequence). CDR3 length equals 15 residues. Trimming stripped 0 bases from V and 8 bases from J, with 14 bases between. The CDR3 sequence is CATSRDAVITYEQFF. Here the CDR3 DNA reads TGTGCCACCAGCAGAGACGCGGTAATAACCTATGAGCAGTTCTTC.

This chain joins TRBV19 and TRBJ2-5; D might be TRBD2 (6 bases). The DNA end favors TRBJ2-7, so the J call may be wrong. Germline CDR1 LNHDA, CDR2 SQIVND (reference sequence). The CDR3 consists of 12 residues. CDR3 DNA sequence: TGTGCCAGTAGCCTAACGGGGGTCGAGCAGTACTTC. It specifies CASSLTGVEQYF.

V gene TRBV5-4 combines with J gene TRBJ2-7; D ambiguous. Per the germline V gene, CDR1 is SGHNT and CDR2 is YYREEE (reference sequence). The V and J ends lost 4 bases and 2 bases respectively, with 4 bases between them. The CDR3 totals 11 residues. In DNA, the CDR3 is TGTGCCAGCAGCGCAGCCTACGAGCAGTACTTC. Its protein product is CASSAAYEQYF.

J is TRBJ1-2 and V is TRBV4-1; 10 positions match TRBD1. V lost 5 bases, J lost 1 base, and 7 bases stayed unmatched. The CDR3 totals 16 residues. Germline-derived CDR1 and CDR2 are MGHRA and YSYEKL. The CDR3 here is CASSARQGAYNYGYTF. CDR3 bases: TGCGCCAGCAGCGCACGACAGGGGGCCTATAACTATGGCTACACCTTC.

This chain's CDR3 is CASRDRDTSYEQYF. In DNA form, the CDR3 reads TGTGCCAGCAGAGACCGGGACACGTCCTACGAGCAGTACTTC. The V call is TRBV2, the J call TRBJ2-5; D possibly corresponds to TRBD1 (6 bases). The closer fit of TRBJ2-7 to the DNA end suggests the J call may be wrong. CDR1 is SNHLY, CDR2 FYNNEI, per germline. This CDR3 contains 14 residues.

CDR3 residues: CASSPPGRAAYEQYF. The CDR3 DNA reads as TGTGCCAGCAGCCCCCCGGGTAGAGCGGCCTACGAGCAGTACTTC. The chain recombines TRBV7-8 with TRBJ2-7, with D possibly TRBD2 on 5 matching bases. Germline CDR1 reads SGHVS; CDR2 reads FQNEAQ. Trimming cost V 5 bases and J 2 bases, with 16 bases left between them. This CDR3 spans 15 amino acids.

This rearrangement joins TRBV5-8 to TRBJ2-7; 7 positions agree with TRBD2. This CDR3 is built from 13 residues. The germline CDR1 and CDR2 sequences are SGHTS and YDEGEE. J gave up 1 base and V 5 bases, and 3 bases lay outside the gene matches. The CDR3 DNA is TGTGCCAGCAGTCGACTAGCATCCTACGAGCAGTACTTC. Its translation: CASSRLASYEQYF.

This chain joins TRBV5-4 and TRBJ2-7; D is undetermined. CDR3 length: 16 residues. V lost 0 bases and J lost 1, with 14 bases in between. Germline CDR1 reads SGHNT; CDR2 reads YYREEE (reference sequence). The CDR3 nucleotides read TGTGCCAGCAGCTTGGAAGCTACTCCGACTTCCTACGAGCAGTACTTC. It translates to CASSLEATPTSYEQYF.

The chain has TRBV18 and TRBJ1-3; 7 bases are shared with TRBD1. J was trimmed by 4 bases and V by 0 bases; bases with no gene match: 3. Germline-derived CDR1 and CDR2 are KGHSH and LQKENI. The CDR3 runs to 15 residues. The CDR3 here is CASSPPRGPGNTIYF. The DNA for the CDR3 is TGTGCCAGCTCACCACCTAGGGGGCCCGGAAACACCATATATTTT.

V usage is TRBV5-6 and J usage is TRBJ2-1; no reliable D call. In germline, CDR1 is SGHDT, CDR2 YYEEEE. The CDR3 consists of 15 residues. The V end was cut by 6 bases, the J end by 0 bases, with 13 bases between. CDR3 nucleotides: TGTGCCAGCATCTTAAGCGCAAGCTCCTACAATGAGCAGTTCTTC. Its protein product is CASILSASSYNEQFF.

The rearrangement joins TRBV18 to TRBJ1-1; TRBD1 is a possible D gene (6 bases). With 4 bases removed from V and 3 bases from J, the gap between germline ends came to 15 bases. The CDR3 sequence is 15 residues long. Looked up from germline, CDR1 is KGHSH and CDR2 is LQKENI. CDR3 sequence: CASSQATGGYTEAFF. In DNA, the CDR3 is TGTGCCAGCTCACAAGCGACAGGAGGTTACACTGAAGCTTTCTTT.

V and J are TRBV28 and TRBJ1-2, with 11 positions matching TRBD1. V was clipped by 5 bases and J by 7 bases; unmatched bases: 3. The length of the CDR3 is 13 residues. Germline assignment: CDR1 MDHEN and CDR2 SYDVKM. The CDR3 reads CASSGQGAFGYTF. CDR3 DNA sequence: TGTGCCAGCAGTGGACAGGGGGCGTTTGGCTACACCTTC.

V and J are TRBV30 and TRBJ2-5; TRBD1 matches 10 bases. The CDR3 totals 13 residues. V dropped 3 bases and J dropped 11; count of bases not matched to a gene: 9. Germline-derived CDR1 and CDR2 are GTSNPN and SVGIG (reference sequence). CDR3 DNA sequence: TGTGCCTGGAGGGGACAGGGGTCGAAAGAGCAGTACTTC. Its protein product is CAWRGQGSKEQYF.

J is TRBJ2-1 and V is TRBV5-1, with 13 nucleotides matching TRBD2. Germline-derived CDR1 and CDR2 are SGHRS and YFSETQ. Unmatched junction bases numbered 7, after V lost 3 bases and J lost 13 bases. The CDR3 runs 14 residues. The CDR3 region has the DNA TGCGCCAGCAGCTGGGGACTAGCGGGACCGGAACAGTTCTTC. The encoded protein is CASSWGLAGPEQFF.

The rearrangement links TRBV5-1 to TRBJ2-3, with D tentatively TRBD2 (5 bases). The V and J ends lost 3 bases and 0 bases respectively, with 8 bases between them. This CDR3 comprises 14 residues. Germline V CDR1 and CDR2: SGHRS, YFSETQ. This CDR3 is CASSSVASTDTQYF. DNA for the CDR3: TGCGCCAGCAGCTCCGTAGCGAGCACAGATACGCAGTATTTT.

For the CDR3, the DNA is TGTGCCAGCAGCTTCAGGATTTCGTACGAGCAGTACTTC. Translating gives CASSFRISYEQYF. The chain links TRBV13 to TRBJ2-7; D unclear. This CDR3 is built from 13 residues. Trimming cost V 3 bases and J 4 bases, with 10 bases left between them. The germline V gene encodes CDR1 PRHDT and CDR2 FYEKMQ (reference sequence).

The chain carries TRBV13 and TRBJ2-7; D perhaps matches TRBD2 (8 bases). This CDR3 has 15 residues. Germline-derived CDR1 and CDR2 are PRHDT and FYEKMQ (reference sequence). V shed 5 bases and J shed 3 bases, with 17 bases lying between them. In nucleotides, the CDR3 is TGTGCCAGCAGCCAGGGGGTAGCGGGAATCTACGAGCAGTACTTC. Residues: CASSQGVAGIYEQYF.